The 15 T cell receptor beta chains below come from one sample, sequenced in a study of blood T cell repertoires in COVID-19. Assay used: immunoSEQ multiplex PCR; TCRdb lists only in-frame clones, some missing. The table shows 65,000 to 75,000 clones, with roughly nine tenths occurring only once. Sequencing used peripheral blood. These receptors originate from a woman aged 45 to 65 with active COVID-19.

V is TRBV9 and J is TRBJ1-4, with TRBD1 matching over 8 bases. The CDR3 has 15 residues. J lost 1 base, V lost 2 bases, and 1 base had no gene match. From germline, CDR1 is SGDLS and CDR2 YYNGEE. The chain's CDR3 is CASSVDRGTNEKLFF. DNA of the CDR3: TGTGCCAGCAGCGTCGACAGGGGAACTAATGAAAAACTGTTTTTT.

This clone was recorded only once. This chain connects TRBV5-1 to TRBJ2-7, with 8 bases fitting TRBD2. The germline V gene encodes CDR1 SGHRS and CDR2 YFSETQ. V shed 3 bases, J shed 0 bases, and the junction held 5 bases outside the gene matches. The CDR3 is made up of 15 amino acids. The CDR3 DNA reads as TGCGCCAGCAGCTCCCTAGCGGGCAGCTCCTACGAGCAGTACTTC. Protein: CASSSLAGSSYEQYF.

This chain uses TRBV11-1 with TRBJ2-1; 10 nucleotides match TRBD2. The CDR3 totals 15 residues. In germline, CDR1 is SGHAT, CDR2 FQDESV (reference sequence). V was pared by 9 bases and J by 2 bases, with 7 bases of the junction left unmatched. This chain's CDR3 is CASAIAGGTYNEQFF. CDR3 sequence (DNA): TGTGCCAGTGCAATAGCGGGAGGTACCTACAATGAGCAGTTCTTC.

The gene calls are TRBV4-1 and TRBJ2-3; TRBD2 agrees at 10 bases. From germline, CDR1 is MGHRA and CDR2 YSYEKL. The CDR3 length is 15 residues. V was clipped by 0 bases and J by 7 bases; unmatched bases: 4. As DNA, the CDR3 is TGCGCCAGCAGCCAAGAACTAGCGGGAACATATACGCAGTATTTT. Its protein is CASSQELAGTYTQYF.

The chain uses TRBV28 and TRBJ1-1, with 11 bases aligning to TRBD1. The CDR3 is 15 residues long. V trimming: 6 bases; J trimming: 6 bases; junction bases outside the gene matches: 9. Germline V gene data show CDR1 as MDHEN and CDR2 as SYDVKM. CDR3 sequence reads: CASRAPGQGGSEAFF. The CDR3 coding sequence is TGTGCCAGCAGGGCGCCGGGACAGGGGGGATCTGAAGCTTTCTTT.

This rearrangement joins TRBV7-6 to TRBJ2-6; the match to TRBD1 covers 9 bases. The CDR3 contains 18 residues. Germline V gives CDR1 SGHVS, CDR2 FNYEAQ. V dropped 1 base and J dropped 2; count of bases not matched to a gene: 6. CDR3 loop: CASSLVGTGKTGANVLTF. CDR3 bases: TGTGCCAGCAGCTTAGTCGGGACAGGGAAAACTGGGGCCAACGTCCTGACTTTC.

The rearrangement uses TRBV5-1 and TRBJ2-7, with 12 bases aligning to TRBD2. V shed 6 bases and J 7 bases; nucleotides not matched to a gene: 5. Germline V gives CDR1 SGHRS, CDR2 YFSETQ. The CDR3 is 13 amino acids. The CDR3 DNA sequence: TGCGCCAGCAAACTAGCGGGAGGTGGGGAGCAGTACTTC. Residues: CASKLAGGGEQYF.

The chain joins TRBV10-3 to TRBJ2-1; TRBD1 matches 9 bases. With 10 bases clipped from V and 2 bases from J, the junction kept 9 bases outside the gene matches. The CDR3 contains 15 residues. Germline CDR1 is ENHRY and CDR2 is SYGVKD. CDR3: CATQGGQGTYNEQFF. The DNA of the CDR3 is TGTGCCACCCAGGGCGGACAGGGGACCTACAATGAGCAGTTCTTC.

V is TRBV10-2 and J is TRBJ2-1; TRBD2 matches 7 bases. Losses at the gene ends were 6 bases for V and 13 bases for J; bases not matched to a gene: 6. CDR3 length equals 11 residues. CDR1 and CDR2 from the germline V gene are WSHSY and SAAADI. The CDR3 sequence is CASRVLADQFF. For the CDR3, the DNA is TGCGCCAGCAGGGTTCTAGCGGATCAGTTCTTC.

This chain joins TRBV11-3 and TRBJ2-1; D is undetermined. The CDR3 has 15 residues. Germline values: CDR1 SGHNT, CDR2 YENEEA. V lost 0 bases to trimming and J lost 5 bases, with 11 bases between them. In DNA form, the CDR3 reads TGTGCCAGCAGCTTAGACCGTGTTTCTCACAATGAGCAGTTCTTC. As protein: CASSLDRVSHNEQFF.

This clone was seen a single time. The chain links TRBV9 to TRBJ2-5, with TRBD1 matching over 8 bases. The CDR3 runs 15 residues. V lost 2 bases and J lost 5; bases outside the gene matches: 8. Per the germline V gene, CDR1 is SGDLS and CDR2 is YYNGEE. CDR3 loop: CASSVAGGAGETQYF. The CDR3 DNA is TGTGCCAGCAGCGTTGCAGGGGGCGCCGGGGAGACCCAGTACTTC.

This rearrangement joins TRBV27 to TRBJ2-4, with D unclear. The CDR3 has 14 amino acids. Between the trimmed V and J ends, which lost 6 bases and 2 bases, there was a span of 11 bases. CDR1 and CDR2 (germline): MNHEY, SMNVEV (reference sequence). This CDR3 reads CASRSSLTKNIQYF. DNA for the CDR3: TGTGCCAGCAGGTCAAGCTTAACCAAAAACATTCAGTACTTC.

The J gene is TRBJ1-1, the V gene TRBV30; D remains ambiguous. Trimming took off 0 bases at V and 2 bases at J, with 7 bases between the two ends. Per the germline V gene, CDR1 is GTSNPN and CDR2 is SVGIG (reference sequence). CDR3 length: 13 residues. In DNA, the CDR3 is TGTGCCTGGAGTGTCTACGGTAACACTGAAGCTTTCTTT. This translates into CAWSVYGNTEAFF.

The table lists this clone with a count of one. This chain links TRBV3-1 (or the pseudogene TRBV3-2) with TRBJ2-1; TRBD2 matches at 7 bases. CDR3 length: 19 amino acids. V lost 1 base to trimming and J lost 6 bases; unmatched junction nucleotides: 18. CDR1 and CDR2 (germline): LGHDT, YNNKEL (reference sequence). The CDR3 region has the DNA TGTGCCAGCAGCCAAGGTGAGGGGCGCCTGGCGGGAGTCCCCAATGAGCAGTTCTTC. Protein product: CASSQGEGRLAGVPNEQFF.

The chain combines TRBV27 with TRBJ2-5; TRBD2 aligns across 9 bases. Germline-derived CDR1 and CDR2 are MNHEY and SMNVEV (reference sequence). J gave up 5 bases and V 1 base, and 8 bases lay outside the gene matches. There are 16 residues in the CDR3. For the CDR3, the DNA is TGTGCCAGCAGTTTATTTCGCGGGAGGGGGGTGGAGACCCAGTACTTC. Translated: CASSLFRGRGVETQYF.